The 27 T cell receptor beta chains below come from one sample, sequenced in a study of siplizumab effects on memory and regulatory T cells. Profiling relied on immunoSEQ multiplex PCR, and the TCRdb table lists in-frame clones only, not all of them. This table holds some 100,000 clones, just over 90% found once. The source material was Tregs sorted from blood. These receptors were collected from a human donor in good health.

The chain combines TRBV5-1 with TRBJ2-5; D uncertain. The length of the CDR3 is 15 residues. The V end lost 4 bases, the J end lost 0 bases, and 13 bases lay between the germline ends. CDR1 and CDR2 (germline): SGHRS, YFSETQ. CDR3 protein: CASSPPPRYQETQYF. Here the CDR3 DNA reads TGCGCCAGCAGCCCCCCCCCGCGGTACCAAGAGACCCAGTACTTC.

This chain joins TRBV5-6 and TRBJ1-1; D ambiguous. The germline V gene has CDR1 SGHDT and CDR2 YYEEEE. The CDR3 is made up of 13 amino acids. With 1 base removed from V and 4 bases from J, the gap between germline ends came to 8 bases. CDR3 amino acids: CASSLIGSTEAFF. CDR3 coding DNA: TGTGCCAGCAGCTTGATAGGGAGCACTGAAGCTTTCTTT.

The chain is built from TRBV1 and TRBJ2-7; TRBD2 reflects the table's D call only, with no check against the DNA. TRBV1 is annotated as a pseudogene. The CDR3 extends over 13 amino acids. The DNA of the CDR3 is TGCACCAGCGGAGGAGGGCTCTCCTACGAGCAGTACTTC. It is translated as CTSGGGLSYEQYF.

J is TRBJ2-5 and V is TRBV6-1; TRBD2 aligns across 16 bases. V dropped 3 bases and J dropped 5; count of bases not matched to a gene: 12. The germline V gene encodes CDR1 MNHNS and CDR2 SASEGT. This CDR3 is built from 19 residues. The CDR3 here is CASSDRTGTSGRARETQYF. CDR3 in DNA: TGTGCCAGCAGTGATCGCACCGGGACTAGCGGGAGGGCCCGGGAGACCCAGTACTTC.

This chain links TRBV6-5 with TRBJ1-1, with no clear D. V was trimmed by 7 bases and J by 1 base, leaving 7 bases between them. The CDR3 sequence is 12 residues long. Germline CDR1 is MNHEY and CDR2 is SVGAGI. CDR3 amino acids: CASMHGNTEAFF. Here the CDR3 DNA reads TGTGCCAGCATGCATGGGAACACTGAAGCTTTCTTT.

The gene calls are TRBV4-1 and TRBJ1-1; D might be TRBD1 (5 bases). This CDR3 has 14 residues. The V and J ends lost 2 bases and 11 bases respectively, with 18 bases between them. In germline, CDR1 is MGHRA, CDR2 YSYEKL. CDR3 nucleotides: TGCGCCAGCAGCCAATCTTCCGGGGCCGTGGGGGCTTTCTTT. Translating it yields CASSQSSGAVGAFF.

The chain combines TRBV7-2 with TRBJ2-1; 12 nucleotides align to TRBD2. The J segment lost 9 bases and the V segment lost 5 bases, leaving 8 bases of the junction unmatched. The CDR3 length is 15 residues. The germline CDR1 and CDR2 sequences are SGHTA and FQGNSA. The CDR3 bases are TGTGCCAGCAGCCGACTAGCGGGGGCCTTGGGTGAGCAGTTCTTC. Its protein is CASSRLAGALGEQFF.

This chain connects TRBV7-9 to TRBJ1-2; perhaps TRBD1 as D (5 bases). Deletions cut 4 bases from V and 5 bases from J, with 14 bases between. CDR1 and CDR2 from the germline V gene are SEHNR and FQNEAQ (reference sequence). The CDR3 loop spans 14 amino acids. The CDR3 nucleotides are TGTGCCAGCAGCTATGGGGGGGATCTATATGGCTACACCTTC. Its translation is CASSYGGDLYGYTF.

J is TRBJ2-5 and V is TRBV5-1; D may correspond to TRBD1 or TRBD2 (5 bases each). This CDR3 spans 14 amino acids. Germline CDR1 and CDR2: SGHRS and YFSETQ. V dropped 0 bases and J dropped 5 bases, with 11 bases sitting between them. The CDR3 loop is CASSLVRGGETQYF. As DNA, the CDR3 is TGCGCCAGCAGCTTGGTTCGGGGCGGGGAGACCCAGTACTTC.

The chain employs TRBV18 and TRBJ2-1, with TRBD2 matching over 8 bases. Trimming cost V 2 bases and J 7 bases; bases outside gene matches: 13. The CDR3 has 17 amino acids. Germline CDR1 and CDR2: KGHSH and LQKENI. The CDR3 DNA follows: TGTGCCAGCTCACCAGAGATCGGGGCGGGGGGCCTGAATGAGCAGTTCTTC. Translation gives CASSPEIGAGGLNEQFF.

V and J are TRBV6-6 and TRBJ2-2; 9 bases agree with TRBD2. CDR1 is MNHNY, CDR2 SVGAGI, per germline (reference sequence). V trimming: 0 bases; J trimming: 6 bases; junction bases outside the gene matches: 5. This CDR3 region has 16 residues. CDR3 sequence (DNA): TGTGCCAGCAGTTACTCGAGTAGCGGGGGCCCCGGGGAGCTGTTTTTT. Its translation is CASSYSSSGGPGELFF.

The chain has TRBV6-1 and TRBJ1-1, with 7 bases fitting TRBD1. V dropped 3 bases and J dropped 3; count of bases not matched to a gene: 1. The CDR3 spans 13 residues. Looked up from germline, CDR1 is MNHNS and CDR2 is SASEGT. CDR3 protein: CASSEGQYTEAFF. The CDR3 DNA sequence: TGTGCCAGCAGTGAGGGACAGTACACTGAAGCTTTCTTT.

V gene TRBV19 combines with J gene TRBJ1-5; TRBD1 might be the D (6 bases). CDR1 and CDR2 (germline): LNHDA, SQIVND (reference sequence). CDR3 length equals 13 residues. V shed 9 bases and J shed 6 bases, with 15 bases lying between them. As DNA, the CDR3 is TGTGCCAGACTACGACAGGTGTTTCAGCCCCAGCATTTT. Protein: CARLRQVFQPQHF.

The rearrangement uses TRBV19 and TRBJ2-2; D gene uncertain. Looked up from germline, CDR1 is LNHDA and CDR2 is SQIVND (reference sequence). Trimming left V 7 bases short and J 8 bases short, with 8 bases between. The length of the CDR3 is 11 residues. CDR3 nucleotides: TGTGCCAGTACCTTCATGGGGGAGCTGTTTTTT. This sequence encodes CASTFMGELFF. Using reference TRBV19 and TRBJ2-2 for the parts outside the CDR3, the full variable domain is DGGITQSPKYLFRKEGQNVTLSCEQNLNHDAMYWYRQDPGQGLRLIYYSQIVNDFQKGDIAEGYSVSREKKESFPLTVTSAQKNPTAFYLCASTFMGELFFGEGSRLTVL.

V usage is TRBV5-1 and J usage is TRBJ1-3; the D gene is possibly TRBD1 (5 bases). Trimming removed 7 bases at V and 10 bases at J, with 15 bases between. Germline loops: CDR1 SGHRS, CDR2 YFSETQ. CDR3 length: 12 residues. CDR3 in amino acids: CASLRGGRTIYF. Here the CDR3 DNA reads TGCGCCAGCCTACGGGGGGGAAGAACCATATATTTT.

The rearrangement joins TRBV5-1 to TRBJ2-1; the match to TRBD2 covers 13 bases. Germline V gene data show CDR1 as SGHRS and CDR2 as YFSETQ. Trimming at V came to 3 bases and at J to 6 bases, leaving 12 bases not matched to a gene. The CDR3 consists of 18 residues. The CDR3, as DNA: TGCGCCAGCAGCTACACTAGCGGGAGGGCCTTGGGACCCAATGAGCAGTTCTTC. This encodes CASSYTSGRALGPNEQFF.

The V gene is TRBV5-1, the J gene TRBJ2-7; D gene ambiguous. The CDR3 has 13 amino acids. CDR1 and CDR2 from the germline V gene are SGHRS and YFSETQ. With 2 bases removed from V and 2 bases from J, the gap between germline ends came to 8 bases. The CDR3 DNA sequence: TGCGCCAGCAGCTTAGAGCAAACCTACGAGCAGTACTTC. It yields the protein CASSLEQTYEQYF.

J is TRBJ2-3 and V is TRBV29-1; 8 nucleotides agree with TRBD2. The CDR3 is 13 amino acids. J lost 4 bases, V lost 6 bases, and 6 bases had no gene match. CDR1 is SQVTM and CDR2 is ANQGSEA in the germline V gene. In DNA form, the CDR3 reads TGCAGCGTCGATCGGGGGGGTGCAGATACGCAGTATTTT. As protein: CSVDRGGADTQYF.

As to this clone: Relative to the germline gene, one junction end is altered; a read error may explain this. V and J are TRBV5-4 and TRBJ1-5; D is possibly TRBD1 (5 bases). CDR1 and CDR2 (germline): SGHNT, YYREEE (reference sequence). The CDR3 is made up of 16 amino acids. The CDR3 loop reads CASSLNPGFSSQPQHF. In DNA, the CDR3 is TGTGCCAGCAGCTTGAACCCAGGGTTTAGCAGTCAGCCCCAGCATTTT.

The V call is TRBV9, the J call TRBJ2-7; 10 nucleotides match TRBD2. V dropped 4 bases and J dropped 6; count of bases not matched to a gene: 7. This CDR3 has 14 residues. CDR1 SGDLS and CDR2 YYNGEE come from the germline V gene. CDR3 sequence (DNA): TGTGCCAGCAGCACAACCGGGACTAGCGTCGAGCAGTACTTC. It is translated as CASSTTGTSVEQYF.

J is TRBJ1-2 and V is TRBV7-9; no firm D call. Per the germline V gene, CDR1 is SEHNR and CDR2 is FQNEAQ (reference sequence). V lost 2 bases and J lost 3, with 7 bases in between. CDR3 size: 13 residues. The CDR3 bases are TGTGCCAGCAGCTTACGGGATTACTATGGCTACACCTTC. Its translation: CASSLRDYYGYTF.

The V gene is TRBV7-9, the J gene TRBJ1-2; no reliable D call. The ends were cut back, 1 base at V and 6 bases at J, with 9 bases in the middle. CDR3 size: 13 residues. The germline V gene encodes CDR1 SEHNR and CDR2 FQNEAQ (reference sequence). The CDR3 is CASSLEYGDGYTF. In DNA form, the CDR3 reads TGTGCCAGCAGCTTAGAGTACGGAGATGGCTACACCTTC. The entire variable domain, with the rest obtained from reference TRBV7-9 and TRBJ1-2, is as follows: DTGVSQNPRHKITKRGQNVTFRCDPISEHNRLYWYRQTLGQGPEFLTYFQNEAQLEKSRLLSDRFSAERPKGSFSTLEIQRTEQGDSAMYLCASSLEYGDGYTFGSGTRLTVV.

The CDR3, as DNA: TGTGCCAGCAACAGGGGGCGCGGGGCTGAAGCTTTCTTT. This codes for CASNRGRGAEAFF. This sequence joins TRBV6-5 and TRBJ1-1; 9 nucleotides align to TRBD1. Per germline, CDR1 MNHEY and CDR2 SVGAGI. CDR3 length: 13 amino acids. V lost 7 bases to trimming and J lost 6 bases; unmatched junction nucleotides: 6.

The J gene is TRBJ1-2, the V gene TRBV28; D is uncertain. This CDR3 has 12 amino acids. Germline V gene sequence: CDR1 MDHEN, CDR2 SYDVKM. V was trimmed by 5 bases and J by 4 bases, leaving 8 bases between them. The CDR3 is CASSVGIYGYTF. The CDR3 DNA is TGTGCCAGCAGTGTGGGGATCTATGGCTACACCTTC.

This chain uses TRBV7-6 with TRBJ2-7, with TRBD1 matching over 12 bases. Germline CDR1 SGHVS, CDR2 FNYEAQ. This CDR3 has 18 amino acids. J lost 2 bases, V lost 1 base, and 9 bases had no gene match. Here the CDR3 reads CASSLVNAGTGGPYEQYF. The CDR3 DNA is TGTGCCAGCAGCTTAGTTAACGCCGGGACAGGGGGCCCCTACGAGCAGTACTTC.

The chain links TRBV9 to TRBJ2-2; D not resolved. The germline V gene encodes CDR1 SGDLS and CDR2 YYNGEE. The CDR3 is made up of 14 amino acids. V lost 0 bases and J 1 base, leaving 4 bases between the germline ends. In DNA form, the CDR3 reads TGTGCCAGCAGCGTAGGCTGGAACACCGGGGAGCTGTTTTTT. Translated, it gives CASSVGWNTGELFF.

The chain has TRBV6-6 and TRBJ2-1; TRBD2 matches at 10 bases. V trimming: 0 bases; J trimming: 9 bases; junction bases outside the gene matches: 5. Germline assignment: CDR1 MNHNY and CDR2 SVGAGI (reference sequence). The CDR3 spans 15 residues. This chain's CDR3 is CASSYSPSGRVEQFF. In DNA, the CDR3 is TGTGCCAGCAGTTACTCCCCTAGCGGGAGAGTTGAGCAGTTCTTC.